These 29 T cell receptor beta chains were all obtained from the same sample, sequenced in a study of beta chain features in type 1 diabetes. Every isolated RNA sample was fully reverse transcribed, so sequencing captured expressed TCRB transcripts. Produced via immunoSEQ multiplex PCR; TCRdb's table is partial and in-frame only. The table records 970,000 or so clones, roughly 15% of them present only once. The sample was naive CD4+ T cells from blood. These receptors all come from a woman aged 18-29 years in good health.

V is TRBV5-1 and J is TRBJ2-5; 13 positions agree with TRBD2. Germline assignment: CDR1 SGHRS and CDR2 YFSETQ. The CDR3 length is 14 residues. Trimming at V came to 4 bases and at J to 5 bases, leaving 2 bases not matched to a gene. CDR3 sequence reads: CASSVTSGRETQYF. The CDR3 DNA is TGCGCCAGCAGCGTGACTAGCGGGAGGGAGACCCAGTACTTC. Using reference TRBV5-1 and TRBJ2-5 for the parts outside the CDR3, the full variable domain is KAGVTQTPRYLIKTRGQQVTLSCSPISGHRSVSWYQQTPGQGLQFLFEYFSETQRNKGNFPGRFSGRQFSNSRSEMNVSTLELGDSALYLCASSVTSGRETQYFGPGTRLLVL.

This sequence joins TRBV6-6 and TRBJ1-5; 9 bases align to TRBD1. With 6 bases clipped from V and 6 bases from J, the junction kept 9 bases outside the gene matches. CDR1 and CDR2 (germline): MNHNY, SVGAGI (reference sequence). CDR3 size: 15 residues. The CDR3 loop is CASRSGTGSPQPQHF. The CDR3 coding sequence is TGTGCCAGCAGGTCCGGGACAGGGTCCCCTCAGCCCCAGCATTTT.

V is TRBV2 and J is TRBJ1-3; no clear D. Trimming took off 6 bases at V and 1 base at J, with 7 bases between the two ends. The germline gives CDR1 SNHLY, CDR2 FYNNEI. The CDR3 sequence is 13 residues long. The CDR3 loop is CASRSTSGNTIYF. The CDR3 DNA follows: TGTGCCAGCAGGTCAACATCTGGAAACACCATATATTTT.

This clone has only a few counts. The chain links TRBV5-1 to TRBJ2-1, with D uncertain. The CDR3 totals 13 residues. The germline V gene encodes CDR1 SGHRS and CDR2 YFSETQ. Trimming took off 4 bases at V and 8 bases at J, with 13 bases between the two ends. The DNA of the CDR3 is TGCGCCAGCAGCCTTCAAACTAAGTATGAGCAGTTCTTC. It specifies CASSLQTKYEQFF.

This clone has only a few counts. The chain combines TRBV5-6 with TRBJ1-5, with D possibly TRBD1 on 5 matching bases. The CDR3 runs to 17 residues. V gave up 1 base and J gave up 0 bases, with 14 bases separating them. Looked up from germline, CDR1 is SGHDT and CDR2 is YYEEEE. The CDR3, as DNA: TGTGCCAGCAGCTTGTGGGGCGGATACTCTAGCAATCAGCCCCAGCATTTT. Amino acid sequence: CASSLWGGYSSNQPQHF.

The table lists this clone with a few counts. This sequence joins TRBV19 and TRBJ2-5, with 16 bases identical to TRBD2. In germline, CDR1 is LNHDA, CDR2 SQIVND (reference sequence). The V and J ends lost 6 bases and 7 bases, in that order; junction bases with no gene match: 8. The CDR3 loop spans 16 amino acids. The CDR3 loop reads CASSGTSGRAGVTQYF. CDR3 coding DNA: TGTGCCAGTAGCGGGACTAGCGGGAGGGCCGGAGTGACCCAGTACTTC.

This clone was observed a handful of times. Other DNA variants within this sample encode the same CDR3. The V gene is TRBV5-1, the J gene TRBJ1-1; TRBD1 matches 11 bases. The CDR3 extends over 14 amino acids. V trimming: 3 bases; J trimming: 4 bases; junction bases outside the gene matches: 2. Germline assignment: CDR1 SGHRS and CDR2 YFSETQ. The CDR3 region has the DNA TGCGCCAGCAGCTCCGGGACAGGGGGCACTGAAGCTTTCTTT. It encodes CASSSGTGGTEAFF.

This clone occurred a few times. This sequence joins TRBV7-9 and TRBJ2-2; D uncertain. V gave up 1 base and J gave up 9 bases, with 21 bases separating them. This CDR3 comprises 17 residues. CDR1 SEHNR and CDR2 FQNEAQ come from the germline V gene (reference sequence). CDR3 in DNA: TGTGCCAGCAGCTTAGAATCGCCAGTGGGTCCGACCAGGGAGCTGTTTTTT. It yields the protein CASSLESPVGPTRELFF.

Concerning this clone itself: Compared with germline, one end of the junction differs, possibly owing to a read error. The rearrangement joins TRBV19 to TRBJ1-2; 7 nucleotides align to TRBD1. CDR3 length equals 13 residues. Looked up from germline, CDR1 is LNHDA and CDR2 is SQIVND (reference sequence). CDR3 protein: CASRTGNNYGYTF. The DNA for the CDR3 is TGTGCTAGTAGGACAGGCAATAACTATGGCTACACCTTC.

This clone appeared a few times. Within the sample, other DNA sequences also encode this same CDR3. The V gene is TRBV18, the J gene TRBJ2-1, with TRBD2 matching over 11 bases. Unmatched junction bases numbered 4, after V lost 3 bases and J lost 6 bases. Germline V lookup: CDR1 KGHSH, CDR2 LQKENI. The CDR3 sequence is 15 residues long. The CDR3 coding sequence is TGTGCCAGCTCACCTGGGACTAGCGGAGGCAATGAGCAGTTCTTC. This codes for CASSPGTSGGNEQFF.

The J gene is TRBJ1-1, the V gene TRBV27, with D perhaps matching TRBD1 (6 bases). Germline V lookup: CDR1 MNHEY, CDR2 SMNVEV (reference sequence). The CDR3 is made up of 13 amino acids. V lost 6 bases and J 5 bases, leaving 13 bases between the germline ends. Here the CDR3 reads CASRRTGSTEAFF. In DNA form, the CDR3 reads TGTGCCAGCAGACGTACAGGGTCAACTGAAGCTTTCTTT.

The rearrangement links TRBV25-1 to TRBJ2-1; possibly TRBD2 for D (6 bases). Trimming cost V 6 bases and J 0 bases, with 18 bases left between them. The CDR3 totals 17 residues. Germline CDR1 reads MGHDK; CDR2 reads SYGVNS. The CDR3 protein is CASSIERHGSSYNEQFF. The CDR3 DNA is TGTGCCAGCAGCATCGAACGTCACGGGAGCTCCTACAATGAGCAGTTCTTC.

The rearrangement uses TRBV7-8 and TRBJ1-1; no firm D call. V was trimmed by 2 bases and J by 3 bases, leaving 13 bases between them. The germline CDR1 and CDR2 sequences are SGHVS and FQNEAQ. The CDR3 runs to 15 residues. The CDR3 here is CASSLISTWDTEAFF. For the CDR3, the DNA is TGTGCCAGCAGCTTAATTTCAACCTGGGACACTGAAGCTTTCTTT.

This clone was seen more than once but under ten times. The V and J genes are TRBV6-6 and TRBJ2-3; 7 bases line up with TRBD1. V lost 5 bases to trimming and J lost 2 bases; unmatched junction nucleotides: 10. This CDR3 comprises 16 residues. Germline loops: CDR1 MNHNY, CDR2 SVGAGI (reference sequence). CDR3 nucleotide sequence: TGTGCCAGCAGTCAGGGTAGGGGGCTCCTCACAGATACGCAGTATTTT. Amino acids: CASSQGRGLLTDTQYF.

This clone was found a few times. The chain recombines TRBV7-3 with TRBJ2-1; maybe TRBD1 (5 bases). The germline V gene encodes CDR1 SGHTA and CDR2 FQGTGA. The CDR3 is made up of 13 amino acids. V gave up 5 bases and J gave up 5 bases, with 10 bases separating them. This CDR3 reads CASSADKDNEQFF. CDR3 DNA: TGTGCCAGCAGCGCGGACAAGGACAATGAGCAGTTCTTC. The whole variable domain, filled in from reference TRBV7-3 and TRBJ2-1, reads GAGVSQTPSNKVTEKGKYVELRCDPISGHTALYWYRQSLGQGPEFLIYFQGTGAADDSGLPNDRFFAVRPEGSVSTLKIQRTERGDSAVYLCASSADKDNEQFFGPGTRLTVL.

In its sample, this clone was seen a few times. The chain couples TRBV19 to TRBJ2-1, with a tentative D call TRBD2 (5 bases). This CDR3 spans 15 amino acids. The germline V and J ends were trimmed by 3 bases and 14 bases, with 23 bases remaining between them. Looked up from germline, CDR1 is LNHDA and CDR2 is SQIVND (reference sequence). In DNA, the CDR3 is TGTGCCAGTAGTATCGTGGGAGAACAACCGATGAGCAAGTTCTTC. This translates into CASSIVGEQPMSKFF.

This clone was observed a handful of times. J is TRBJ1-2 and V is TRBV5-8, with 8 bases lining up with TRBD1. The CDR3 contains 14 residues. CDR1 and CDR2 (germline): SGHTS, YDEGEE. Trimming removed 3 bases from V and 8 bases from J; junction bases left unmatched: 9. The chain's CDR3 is CASSYDRGSSGYTF. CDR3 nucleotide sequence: TGTGCCAGCAGCTATGACAGGGGATCGTCCGGCTACACCTTC.

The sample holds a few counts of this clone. The CDR3 loop reads CSGQRPNYNEQFF. DNA for the CDR3: TGCAGCGGGCAGCGCCCCAACTACAATGAGCAGTTCTTC. The gene calls are TRBV29-1 and TRBJ2-1; the D is unclear. V was trimmed by 7 bases and J by 3 bases, leaving 13 bases between them. The CDR3 has 13 amino acids. The germline V gene has CDR1 SQVTM and CDR2 ANQGSEA.

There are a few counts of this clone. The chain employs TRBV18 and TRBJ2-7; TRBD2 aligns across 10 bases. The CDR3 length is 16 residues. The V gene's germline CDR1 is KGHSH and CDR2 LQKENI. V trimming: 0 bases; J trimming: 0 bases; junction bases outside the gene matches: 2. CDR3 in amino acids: CASSPPSSGSSYEQYF. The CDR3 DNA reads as TGTGCCAGCTCACCACCGTCTAGCGGGAGCTCCTACGAGCAGTACTTC.

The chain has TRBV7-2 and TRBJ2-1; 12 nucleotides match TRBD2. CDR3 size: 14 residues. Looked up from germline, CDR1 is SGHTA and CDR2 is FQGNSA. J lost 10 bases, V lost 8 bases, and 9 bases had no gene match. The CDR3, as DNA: TGTGCCAGCCGTCGGACTAGCGGGATAGGCGAGCAGTTCTTC. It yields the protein CASRRTSGIGEQFF.

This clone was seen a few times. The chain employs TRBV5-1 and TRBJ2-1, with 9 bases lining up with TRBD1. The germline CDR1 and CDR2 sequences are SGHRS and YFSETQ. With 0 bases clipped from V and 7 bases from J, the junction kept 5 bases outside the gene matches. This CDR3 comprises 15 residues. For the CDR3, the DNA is TGCGCCAGCAGCTTGGAGACAGGGGGTTTTAATGAGCAGTTCTTC. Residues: CASSLETGGFNEQFF.

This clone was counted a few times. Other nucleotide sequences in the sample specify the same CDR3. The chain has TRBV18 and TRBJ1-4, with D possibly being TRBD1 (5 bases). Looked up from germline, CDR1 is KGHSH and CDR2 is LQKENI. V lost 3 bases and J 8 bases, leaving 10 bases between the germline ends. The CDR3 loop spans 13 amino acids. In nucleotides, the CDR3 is TGTGCCAGCTCACCGGGGGTTCGCGAAAAACTGTTTTTT. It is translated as CASSPGVREKLFF.

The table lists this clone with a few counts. CDR3 residues: CASLAGEQETQYF. The DNA of the CDR3 is TGTGCCAGCCTAGCGGGAGAACAGGAGACCCAGTACTTC. The chain couples TRBV2 to TRBJ2-5; TRBD2 agrees at 10 bases. CDR3 size: 13 residues. V was pared by 8 bases and J by 5 bases, with 5 bases of the junction left unmatched. From germline, CDR1 is SNHLY and CDR2 FYNNEI.

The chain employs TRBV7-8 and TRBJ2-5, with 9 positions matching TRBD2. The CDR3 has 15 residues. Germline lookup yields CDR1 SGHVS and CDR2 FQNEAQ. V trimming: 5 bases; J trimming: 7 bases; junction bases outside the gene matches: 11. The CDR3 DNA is TGTGCCAGCAGCGCATCGACTAGCGGCCTTACGACCCAGTACTTC. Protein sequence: CASSASTSGLTTQYF.

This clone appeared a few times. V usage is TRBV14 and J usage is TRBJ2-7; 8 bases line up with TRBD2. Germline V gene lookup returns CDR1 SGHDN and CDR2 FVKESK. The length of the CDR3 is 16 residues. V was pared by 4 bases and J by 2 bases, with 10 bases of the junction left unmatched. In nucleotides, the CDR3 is TGTGCCAGCAGCCCCCGGGTGGTAGCGGGGACCTACGAGCAGTACTTC. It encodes CASSPRVVAGTYEQYF.

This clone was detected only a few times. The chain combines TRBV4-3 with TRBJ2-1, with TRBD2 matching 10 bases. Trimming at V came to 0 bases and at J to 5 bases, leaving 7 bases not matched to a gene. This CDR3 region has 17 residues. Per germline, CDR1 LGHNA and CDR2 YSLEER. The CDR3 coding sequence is TGCGCCAGCAGCCAAGAACAGGGGCTAGCGGGAGACAATGAGCAGTTCTTC. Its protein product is CASSQEQGLAGDNEQFF.

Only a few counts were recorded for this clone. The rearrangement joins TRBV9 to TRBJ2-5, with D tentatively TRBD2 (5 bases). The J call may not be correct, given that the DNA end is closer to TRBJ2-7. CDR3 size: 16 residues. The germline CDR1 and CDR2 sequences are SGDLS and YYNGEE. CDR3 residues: CASSSSLRDFSYEQYF. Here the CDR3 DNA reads TGTGCCAGCAGCTCTTCTCTCCGGGATTTTTCCTACGAGCAGTACTTC.

The CDR3 loop is CASSQDRGRGLENNEQFF. CDR3 DNA sequence: TGCGCCAGCAGCCAAGATCGCGGGAGAGGCTTGGAGAACAATGAGCAGTTCTTC. The rearrangement uses TRBV4-1 and TRBJ2-1; 7 positions agree with TRBD2. Trimming removed 0 bases from V and 5 bases from J; junction bases left unmatched: 13. This CDR3 region has 18 residues. CDR1 is MGHRA, CDR2 YSYEKL, per germline.

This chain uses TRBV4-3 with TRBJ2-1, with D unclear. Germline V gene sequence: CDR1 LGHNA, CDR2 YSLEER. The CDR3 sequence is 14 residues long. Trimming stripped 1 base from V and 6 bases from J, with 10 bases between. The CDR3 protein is CASSQGWHSNEQFF. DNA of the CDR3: TGCGCCAGCAGCCAAGGATGGCACAGCAATGAGCAGTTCTTC.